This T cell receptor beta chain was documented in a study of cytomegalovirus exposure and HLA in healthy donors. Study-wide background: Of 398 genotyped donors, more than 70% clustered with self-reported Caucasian donors. Findings and caveats of the study: Other equally common chains were less clonally expanded than HLA-associated TCR beta chains, a later analysis showed. Most TCR sequences were uncommon, yet certain public TCRs appeared in many donors. A previous analysis found most TCR beta V segments productive roughly 87% or roughly 30% of the time.

In the PCR, 60 Vbeta and 13 Jbeta primers were used. Some clones are missing from TCRdb's copy, which holds only in-frame ones; the method was immunoSEQ multiplex PCR. The sample has about 160,000 clones, about 79% seen once; the top ten hold around 6%. In regard to this clone: Antigen unknown.

Sequencing was performed on PBMCs. This clonotype was sampled from a man aged 50-60 years in good health and CMV-seropositive.

The chain's CDR3 is CASRTSGGQETQYF. CDR3 DNA: TGTGCCAGTAGGACTAGCGGGGGGCAAGAGACCCAGTACTTC. V and J are TRBV27 and TRBJ2-5, with TRBD2 matching over 14 bases. The CDR3 is 14 amino acids. Trimming cost V 9 bases and J 2 bases; bases outside gene matches: 2. Germline V gene lookup returns CDR1 MNHEY and CDR2 SMNVEV (reference sequence).